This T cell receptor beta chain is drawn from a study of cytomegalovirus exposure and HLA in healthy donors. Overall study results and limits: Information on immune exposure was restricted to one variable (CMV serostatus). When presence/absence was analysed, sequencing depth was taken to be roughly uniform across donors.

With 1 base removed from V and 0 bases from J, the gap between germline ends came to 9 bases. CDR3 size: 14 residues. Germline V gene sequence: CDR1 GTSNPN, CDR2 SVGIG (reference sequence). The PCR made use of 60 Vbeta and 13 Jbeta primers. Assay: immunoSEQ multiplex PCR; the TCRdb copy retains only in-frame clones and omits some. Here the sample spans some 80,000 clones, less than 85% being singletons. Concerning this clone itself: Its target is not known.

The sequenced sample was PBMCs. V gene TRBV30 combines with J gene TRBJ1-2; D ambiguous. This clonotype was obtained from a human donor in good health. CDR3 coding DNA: TGTGCCTGGAGTGGCATAACACCTAACTATGGCTACACCTTC. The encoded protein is CAWSGITPNYGYTF.